The next 25 T cell receptor beta chains were all read from a single sample in a study of T cells in Graves' hyperthyroidism and ophthalmopathy. Amplification yielded TCR beta CDR3 regions, with RNA transcripts as the source. First-round RT-PCR with HTBI primers amplified the TCR CDR3 region. TCRdb redid the calling of the multiplex PCR reads with MiXCR, one entry per CDR3 protein. The sample yields some 560,000 distinct CDR3 sequences, 15% to 18% seen once. The sample taken for sequencing was blood. These receptors were obtained from a woman aged 25-40 years with Graves' hyperthyroidism.

This clonotype was seen repeatedly, ten times or more. V usage is TRBV7-9 and J usage is TRBJ2-7, with unresolved D. CDR1 and CDR2 from the germline V gene are SEHNR and FQNEAQ (reference sequence). This CDR3 has 14 amino acids. V lost 1 base to trimming and J lost 3 bases, with 10 bases between them. The CDR3 here is CASSLVPSSYEQYF. For the CDR3, the DNA is TGTGCCAGCAGCTTAGTACCTAGTAGCTACGAGCAGTACTTC.

This clonotype was counted at least ten times. This chain connects TRBV5-1 to TRBJ2-7, with 8 bases that match TRBD2. CDR3 length: 15 residues. V shed 1 base and J 5 bases; nucleotides not matched to a gene: 8. Germline V CDR1 and CDR2: SGHRS, YFSETQ. As DNA, the CDR3 is TGCGCCAGCAGCTTGTTAACGGGAGGGCCCCACGAGCAGTACTTC. Its translation is CASSLLTGGPHEQYF.

As for this clonotype: A much larger clone lies a single base off, so this may be a read error. The CDR3 is CASRARWDRVYDYTF. The CDR3 bases are TGTGCCAGCAGAGCGAGGTGGGACAGGGTATATGACTACACCTTC. J is TRBJ1-2 and V is TRBV27, with 9 positions matching TRBD1. Looked up from germline, CDR1 is MNHEY and CDR2 is SMNVEV (reference sequence). The CDR3 contains 15 residues.

Comment on this clonotype: This may arise from a read error, as a much more abundant clone is one base away. The rearrangement joins TRBV28 to TRBJ1-1; D not certain. From germline, CDR1 is MDHEN and CDR2 SYDVKM. This CDR3 has 15 residues. The CDR3 bases are TGTGCCAGCAGGCACGGCGGCGGAATGAACACTGGAGCTTTCTTT. Translation: CASRHGGGMNTGAFF.

The sample holds a few counts of this clonotype. The chain links TRBV5-5 to TRBJ2-1, with 8 bases lining up with TRBD1. Germline lookup yields CDR1 SGHKS and CDR2 YYEKEE (reference sequence). The CDR3 spans 14 residues. V lost 4 bases to trimming and J lost 5 bases; unmatched junction nucleotides: 5. The CDR3 DNA sequence: TGTGCCAGCAGCCCCCGGGGACAGGACAATGAGCAGTTCTTC. Its translation: CASSPRGQDNEQFF.

This clonotype came up many times. J is TRBJ2-1 and V is TRBV29-1; TRBD2 matches at 9 bases. The CDR3 totals 13 residues. V trimming: 3 bases; J trimming: 8 bases; junction bases outside the gene matches: 5. Germline V gene sequence: CDR1 SQVTM, CDR2 ANQGSEA. The CDR3 is CSVEASGNDEQFF. The CDR3 coding sequence is TGCAGCGTTGAGGCTAGCGGGAACGATGAGCAGTTCTTC.

The rearrangement uses TRBV6-4 and TRBJ1-2; TRBD1 agrees at 9 bases. Germline V gene lookup returns CDR1 MRHNA and CDR2 SNTAGT. The J segment lost 7 bases and the V segment lost 2 bases, leaving 8 bases of the junction unmatched. This CDR3 is 15 amino acids long. The CDR3 bases are TGTGCCAGCAGTGACACATATGGGACAGGGATTGGCTACACCTTC. Protein product: CASSDTYGTGIGYTF.

This clonotype was recorded many times. V usage is TRBV7-6 and J usage is TRBJ2-3; 14 nucleotides line up with TRBD2. Germline CDR1 SGHVS, CDR2 FNYEAQ. Trimming cost V 6 bases and J 4 bases; bases outside gene matches: 6. CDR3 length: 16 amino acids. The CDR3 loop is CASSSGLAGEADTQYF. DNA for the CDR3: TGTGCCAGCAGTTCGGGACTAGCGGGAGAGGCAGATACGCAGTATTTT. The whole variable domain, remainder taken from reference TRBV7-6 and TRBJ2-3, is GAGVSQSPRYKVTKRGQDVALRCDPISGHVSLYWYRQALGQGPEFLTYFNYEAQQDKSGLPNDRFSAERPEGSISTLTIQRTEQRDSAMYRCASSSGLAGEADTQYFGPGTRLTVL.

This clonotype came up many times. The J gene is TRBJ2-5, the V gene TRBV10-3; 10 bases agree with TRBD1. This CDR3 is 16 amino acids long. Trimming at V came to 5 bases and at J to 2 bases, leaving 8 bases not matched to a gene. CDR1 ENHRY and CDR2 SYGVKD come from the germline V gene. Here the CDR3 DNA reads TGTGCCATCAGTCTGACAGGGGGCGAATCACAAGAGACCCAGTACTTC. This translates into CAISLTGGESQETQYF.

This clonotype was detected ten times or more. This chain links TRBV7-6 with TRBJ2-1; 9 bases fit TRBD2. V was clipped by 4 bases and J by 4 bases; unmatched bases: 5. Germline-derived CDR1 and CDR2 are SGHVS and FNYEAQ. This CDR3 has 15 amino acids. CDR3 sequence reads: CASSSLAGEYNEQFF. CDR3 nucleotides: TGTGCCAGCAGCTCGTTAGCGGGGGAGTACAATGAGCAGTTCTTC.

This sequence joins TRBV10-3 and TRBJ2-7, with D perhaps matching TRBD1 or TRBD2 (5 bases each). Trimming shortened V by 8 bases and J by 2 bases, and 16 bases separated the two germline ends. This CDR3 is built from 14 residues. Germline CDR1 and CDR2: ENHRY and SYGVKD. This CDR3 is CAIWGGTETYEQYF. CDR3 nucleotide sequence: TGTGCCATCTGGGGTGGGACGGAGACCTACGAGCAGTACTTC.

There are many counts of this clonotype. The chain recombines TRBV5-1 with TRBJ2-2, with D unclear. Per germline, CDR1 SGHRS and CDR2 YFSETQ. The CDR3 is made up of 12 amino acids. V was trimmed by 5 bases and J by 6 bases, leaving 8 bases between them. The CDR3 spells CASSIVPGELFF. The CDR3 DNA follows: TGCGCCAGCAGTATAGTGCCCGGGGAGCTGTTTTTT.

This clonotype showed up many times. The gene calls are TRBV3-1 and TRBJ1-2; TRBD1 matches at 8 bases. This CDR3 contains 15 residues. After removal of 1 base from V and 4 bases from J, the junction contained 5 bases not matched to a gene. Looked up from germline, CDR1 is LGHDT and CDR2 is YNNKEL (reference sequence). This CDR3 reads CASSQAGTGSYGYTF. The CDR3 DNA sequence: TGTGCCAGCAGCCAAGCCGGGACAGGAAGCTATGGCTACACCTTC.

Worth noting for this clonotype: A much larger clone lies a single base off, so this may be a read error. The chain links TRBV27 to TRBJ1-2; tentatively, D is TRBD1 (5 bases). Trimming took off 5 bases at V and 9 bases at J, with 19 bases between the two ends. The CDR3 runs 14 residues. Germline CDR1 MNHEY, CDR2 SMNVEV (reference sequence). This CDR3 is CASSPPRQPGSYTF. For the CDR3, the DNA is TGTGCCAGCAGTCCGCCTAGACAGCCGGGAAGCTACACCTTC.

This chain joins TRBV10-3 and TRBJ1-2, with a tentative D call TRBD1 (5 bases). This CDR3 contains 14 residues. Germline lookup yields CDR1 ENHRY and CDR2 SYGVKD. With 0 bases removed from V and 1 base from J, the gap between germline ends came to 6 bases. In DNA form, the CDR3 reads TGTGCCATCAGTGAGTCCGGGGGTAACTATGGCTACACCTTC. This translates into CAISESGGNYGYTF.

This clonotype was seen a handful of times. The chain links TRBV4-1 to TRBJ1-4; 11 bases match TRBD1. This CDR3 is 20 amino acids long. V lost 0 bases and J lost 1; bases outside the gene matches: 10. From germline, CDR1 is MGHRA and CDR2 YSYEKL. The CDR3 nucleotides are TGCGCCAGCAGCCAAGACCTAGAACGGACAGGGGGCAGAACTAATGAAAAACTGTTTTTT. Translation: CASSQDLERTGGRTNEKLFF.

This clonotype was recorded many times. Given a much more abundant clone one base away, this may be a read error. The chain is built from TRBV2 and TRBJ1-1, with 8 bases aligning to TRBD1. Germline CDR1 and CDR2: SNHLY and FYNNEI. The CDR3 is 14 residues long. After removal of 6 bases from V and 1 base from J, the junction contained 4 bases not matched to a gene. In DNA, the CDR3 is TGTGCCAGCAGCGTCGGGACAGGGAACACTGAAGCTTTCTTT. Translation gives CASSVGTGNTEAFF.

This clonotype was detected ten times or more. This sequence joins TRBV24-1 and TRBJ2-5, with 11 bases identical to TRBD2. The germline V gene encodes CDR1 KGHDR and CDR2 SFDVKD. The V gene end was trimmed by 0 bases and the J gene end by 7 bases; junction bases not matched to a gene: 9. The CDR3 has 17 amino acids. CDR3: CATSDLVLAGDPLTQYF. CDR3 coding DNA: TGTGCCACCAGTGATTTGGTACTAGCGGGAGATCCTTTGACCCAGTACTTC.

In its sample, this clonotype was seen many times. This chain uses TRBV10-3 with TRBJ2-3, with TRBD1 identical over 7 bases. The CDR3 is 17 residues long. V lost 8 bases to trimming and J lost 1 base; unmatched junction nucleotides: 15. Germline loops: CDR1 ENHRY, CDR2 SYGVKD. The CDR3 nucleotides are TGTGCCATCTTGACAGGGATGGACCCCGGAGGCACAGATACGCAGTATTTT. Translation gives CAILTGMDPGGTDTQYF.

This clonotype was picked up many times. This chain joins TRBV12-3 or TRBV12-4 and TRBJ1-3; the D gene is possibly TRBD1 (5 bases). The CDR3 contains 16 residues. The ends were cut back, 5 bases at V and 3 bases at J, with 17 bases in the middle. The CDR3 DNA reads TGTGCCAGCAGTACCACGGGACCGCTCGGTGGAAACACCATATATTTT. Translation: CASSTTGPLGGNTIYF.

This clonotype was found many times. The chain recombines TRBV20-1 with TRBJ1-5, with D unclear. Germline CDR1 and CDR2: DFQATT and SNEGSKA (reference sequence). This CDR3 is built from 12 residues. V lost 6 bases and J 5 bases, leaving 11 bases between the germline ends. The CDR3 loop is CSAKDWDQPQHF. CDR3 bases: TGCAGTGCAAAGGACTGGGATCAGCCCCAGCATTTT.

There are a few counts of this clonotype. V usage is TRBV2 and J usage is TRBJ1-6; 10 bases align to TRBD1. The CDR3 length is 15 residues. Trimming removed 3 bases from V and 9 bases from J; junction bases left unmatched: 5. Germline V CDR1 and CDR2: SNHLY, FYNNEI. Here the CDR3 DNA reads TGTGCCAGCAGTGATTGGGACAGGGGATTTTCACCCCTCCACTTT. Translated: CASSDWDRGFSPLHF.

This clonotype showed up many times. The gene calls are TRBV7-9 and TRBJ2-3; D unresolved. The germline V and J ends were trimmed by 5 bases and 0 bases, with 9 bases remaining between them. Germline CDR1 is SEHNR and CDR2 is FQNEAQ (reference sequence). The CDR3 length is 14 residues. The CDR3 here is CASSPSRSTDTQYF. CDR3 DNA sequence: TGTGCCAGCAGCCCTAGTCGTAGCACAGATACGCAGTATTTT.

This clonotype was counted many times. V gene TRBV4-2 combines with J gene TRBJ1-1, with a tentative D call TRBD1 (5 bases). The CDR3 runs to 15 residues. Germline V gives CDR1 LGHNA, CDR2 YNFKEQ. The V and J ends lost 0 bases and 4 bases respectively, with 12 bases between them. CDR3 residues: CASSQDSGRPTEAFF. CDR3 DNA: TGTGCCAGCAGCCAAGATTCGGGACGGCCCACTGAAGCTTTCTTT.

Ten or more counts support this clonotype. The chain has TRBV19 and TRBJ2-6; 7 nucleotides line up with TRBD2. The CDR3 runs 15 residues. CDR1 is LNHDA, CDR2 SQIVND, per germline (reference sequence). Trimming removed 8 bases from V and 0 bases from J; junction bases left unmatched: 4. CDR3 sequence (DNA): TGTGCCAGTCTAGCGGCCTACTCTGGGGCCAACGTCCTGACTTTC. The encoded protein is CASLAAYSGANVLTF.